The clone carrying this T cell receptor beta chain appeared a few times. The record originates from a study of identical twins' blood T cells. V trimming: 5 bases; J trimming: 1 base; junction bases outside the gene matches: 5. The CDR3 is 16 residues long. From germline, CDR1 is MNHEY and CDR2 SVGEGT. TCRdb reprocessed the 5' RACE reads with MiXCR, giving one entry per CDR3 protein. The repertoire consists of about 370,000 distinct CDR3 sequences, with more than 25% occurring once and the leading ten covering 6.1%. Sequences were obtained from PBMCs. The V and J genes are TRBV6-2 or TRBV6-3 and TRBJ2-1; 10 positions match TRBD2. This clonotype was obtained from a woman between 18 and 50 years old in good health. The CDR3 DNA follows: TGTGCCAGCAGTCCCCGTAGCGGGAGGTCCTACAATGAGCAGTTCTTC. This codes for CASSPRSGRSYNEQFF.